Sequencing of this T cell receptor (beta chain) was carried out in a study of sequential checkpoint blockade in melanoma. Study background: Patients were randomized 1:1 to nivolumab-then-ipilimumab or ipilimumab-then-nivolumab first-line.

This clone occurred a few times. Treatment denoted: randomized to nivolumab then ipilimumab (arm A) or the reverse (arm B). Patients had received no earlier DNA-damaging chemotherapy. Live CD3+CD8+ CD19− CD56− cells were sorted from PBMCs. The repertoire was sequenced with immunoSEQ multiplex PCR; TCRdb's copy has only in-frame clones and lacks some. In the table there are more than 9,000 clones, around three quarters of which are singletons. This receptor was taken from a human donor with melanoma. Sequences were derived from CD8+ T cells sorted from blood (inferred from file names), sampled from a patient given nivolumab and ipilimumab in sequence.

The CDR3: CASSTSGTGDEQFF. The CDR3 coding sequence is TGTGCCAGTAGTACCTCCGGGACAGGGGATGAGCAGTTCTTC. This chain links TRBV19 with TRBJ2-1; TRBD1 agrees at 10 bases. Germline loops: CDR1 LNHDA, CDR2 SQIVND (reference sequence). CDR3 length: 14 residues. The V segment lost 4 bases and the J segment 8 bases; nucleotides outside the gene matches: 5.